The T cell receptor beta chain described here comes from a study of T-cell memory formation after mild COVID-19 listed by TCRdb under 2021. Turning to the overall study: TCR sequence clusters from the two donors were found to be largely donor specific. Longitudinal TCRalpha and TCRbeta repertoire sequencing tracked T-cell clones expanding and contracting after mild COVID-19 in a couple of donors. Two young, previously healthy adult volunteers, one female and one male, were included in the cohort.

Ficoll-Paque density gradient centrifugation was used to isolate PBMCs. From cysteine to phenylalanine, the CDR3 is 13 amino acids long. The sequence is cut down to CDR3 DNA, 39 bases in frame from base 1. The CDR1 and CDR2 encoded by the germline V gene are SGHVS and FNYEAQ. V lost 5 bases and J lost 10 bases, and the count of bases not matched to a germline gene is 5. The research as a whole found: Only a couple of mild cases were covered in the study, and larger cohorts including severe cases with pre-infection samples were considered necessary. Contracting CD4+ clones were located mainly in the CM and EM memory subsets, whereas CD8+ clones were found to be enriched in EMRA. SARS-CoV-2 specificity was not confirmed for the second-wave clones peaking on day 37. Some responding clones were detected in pre-infection memory, which suggested that pre-existing cross-reactive memory T cells had joined the SARS-CoV-2 response. Clones that contracted from day 15 to 85 showed balanced CD4/CD8 phenotypes, whereas a second wave of clones that expanded from day 15 to 37 leaned towards CD4+.

Remarks on this clonotype: The clone's antigen remains unknown. No base quality information exists; no much larger clone differs at one position.

Sequenced using an Illumina NovaSeq 6000. cDNA libraries for TCRalpha and TCRbeta were prepared by 5'RACE using constant-segment primers, with sample barcodes and unique molecular identifiers added. RNA was extracted from every sample with Trizol reagent. Libraries were amplified in two PCR steps, with a second sample barcode and Illumina TruSeq adapters added in the second step. Libraries were sequenced on an Illumina NovaSeq with 2 x 150 bp paired-end reads. From the authors' description of their analysis: Reads were demultiplexed and collapsed into UMI-guided consensus sequences with migec v1.2.7. Using mixcr v2.1.11, the UMI consensuses were aligned to TRA and TRB V and J templates and assembled into clonotypes. Clonotypes were classified as expanded or contracted when called significant by both edgeR and NoisET, with noise models trained on biological replicates. For edgeR calls, the thresholds were a false discovery rate-adjusted p below 0.01 and a log2 fold-change of 1. As an exploratory analysis of dynamics, max-normalized trajectories of the 1000 most abundant clonotypes were examined by PCA with hierarchical clustering. Separately sequenced CD4+ and CD8+ repertoires were used to assign a CD4 or CD8 phenotype to each responding clone. TCRdb trimmed public reads at Q25 via fastp, called clones via MiXCR and kept in-frame beta chains. Merged by CDR3 protein, the rows form single entries marked with the most common genes and DNA. None of the V and J calls come from the authors' own analysis; TCRdb made them. In all, the sample holds around 470,000 distinct CDR3 sequences, and around 20% of those were seen once. The top ten constitute 8.4% of the sample.

The clonotype originates from an adult woman who had mild COVID-19 (a few samples of this study predate the infection). The sample titles of this study are shuffled in the database, so cell type and time point are left out; the donor was told from shared clones. The chain links TRBV7-6 with TRBJ1-6; TRBD1 matches 7 bases in the middle. The sequenced material came from PBMCs or a T cell subset sorted from them (not recorded which). The DNA is TGTGCCAGCAGCCAGGGGGGGTGGTCACCCCTCCACTTT. This translates into CASSQGGWSPLHF.